These 19 T cell receptor beta chains originate from one sample sequenced in a study of blood T cell repertoires in COVID-19. Data came from immunoSEQ multiplex PCR; TCRdb stores just in-frame clones and leaves some out. This sample has some 220,000 clones, with about 86% found just once. Sequencing was performed on peripheral blood. These receptors were taken from a woman in her fifties or sixties with acute or convalescent COVID-19.

V is TRBV2 and J is TRBJ1-5; 7 bases are a match to TRBD1. CDR1 is SNHLY, CDR2 FYNNEI, per germline. With 6 bases clipped from V and 0 bases from J, the junction kept 5 bases outside the gene matches. There are 15 residues in the CDR3. Written as DNA, the CDR3 is TGTGCCAGCAGAGACAGGGAACCTAGCAATCAGCCCCAGCATTTT. This sequence encodes CASRDREPSNQPQHF.

This clone was counted between two and nine times. The DNA for the CDR3 is TGTGCCAGCAGCTTGTTTGACAGGGCGCATGGCTACACCTTC. This codes for CASSLFDRAHGYTF. The V and J genes are TRBV5-4 and TRBJ1-2, with 7 bases identical to TRBD1. Germline-derived CDR1 and CDR2 are SGHNT and YYREEE (reference sequence). V trimming: 1 base; J trimming: 6 bases; junction bases outside the gene matches: 6. The CDR3 spans 14 residues.

The chain carries TRBV11-2 and TRBJ2-7; D ambiguous. V was cut by 3 bases and J by 0 bases, with 9 bases left in between. This CDR3 spans 14 amino acids. Germline-derived CDR1 and CDR2 are SGHAT and FQNNGV. The CDR3: CASSLMANSYEQYF. CDR3 DNA sequence: TGTGCCAGCAGCTTGATGGCAAACTCCTACGAGCAGTACTTC. Full variable domain (missing parts from reference TRBV11-2 and TRBJ2-7): EAGVAQSPRYKIIEKRQSVAFWCNPISGHATLYWYQQILGQGPKLLIQFQNNGVVDDSQLPKDRFSAERLKGVDSTLKIQPAKLEDSAVYLCASSLMANSYEQYFGPGTRLTVT.

This clone came up a few times. V and J are TRBV11-2 and TRBJ2-6, with D possibly being TRBD1 (5 bases). The CDR3 is made up of 16 amino acids. Looked up from germline, CDR1 is SGHAT and CDR2 is FQNNGV. Trimming took 2 bases from V and 2 from J, leaving 10 bases between them. CDR3 amino acids: CASSLPGPTGANVLTF. The CDR3 DNA sequence: TGTGCCAGCAGCTTACCAGGGCCCACTGGGGCCAACGTCCTGACTTTC.

The chain links TRBV6-6 to TRBJ1-5; D remains unclear. The germline V gene has CDR1 MNHNY and CDR2 SVGAGI (reference sequence). The CDR3 contains 12 residues. The ends were cut back, 8 bases at V and 6 bases at J, with 11 bases in the middle. DNA for the CDR3: TGTGCCAGCGGAGACTTCTCTCAGCCCCAGCATTTT. Translating gives CASGDFSQPQHF.

The V gene is TRBV7-9, the J gene TRBJ2-1; possibly TRBD2 for D (7 bases). The V end lost 5 bases, the J end lost 1 base, and 15 bases lay between the germline ends. CDR3 length equals 16 residues. Germline V lookup: CDR1 SEHNR, CDR2 FQNEAQ (reference sequence). CDR3 nucleotides: TGTGCCAGCAGCCTGAGGGGGGGTGGTTCCTACAATGAGCAGTTCTTC. Its protein product is CASSLRGGGSYNEQFF.

The chain links TRBV4-1 to TRBJ1-4; perhaps TRBD1 as D (5 bases). Trimming cost V 0 bases and J 4 bases, with 18 bases left between them. The CDR3 contains 18 residues. Germline loops: CDR1 MGHRA, CDR2 YSYEKL. The CDR3 is CASSQDAGPRLGNEKLFF. The CDR3 DNA is TGCGCCAGCAGCCAAGATGCGGGACCCCGGTTGGGTAATGAAAAACTGTTTTTT.

The rearrangement uses TRBV3-1 (or the pseudogene TRBV3-2) and TRBJ1-2; D not resolved. V lost 4 bases to trimming and J lost 3 bases, with 9 bases between them. Germline-derived CDR1 and CDR2 are LGHDT and YNNKEL (reference sequence). This CDR3 is 13 amino acids long. This CDR3 reads CASSPQIDYGYTF. DNA for the CDR3: TGTGCCAGCAGCCCACAGATTGACTATGGCTACACCTTC.

The rearrangement links TRBV7-9 to TRBJ2-5, with 8 bases matching TRBD1. Germline-derived CDR1 and CDR2 are SEHNR and FQNEAQ (reference sequence). V trimming: 5 bases; J trimming: 5 bases; junction bases outside the gene matches: 10. There are 15 residues in the CDR3. In DNA form, the CDR3 reads TGTGCCAGCAGCGTAACAGGGGGTCTAAGGGAGACCCAGTACTTC. It translates to CASSVTGGLRETQYF. The complete variable domain, with remaining parts taken from reference TRBV7-9 and TRBJ2-5, reads DTGVSQNPRHKITKRGQNVTFRCDPISEHNRLYWYRQTLGQGPEFLTYFQNEAQLEKSRLLSDRFSAERPKGSFSTLEIQRTEQGDSAMYLCASSVTGGLRETQYFGPGTRLLVL.

The chain carries TRBV5-4 and TRBJ2-5; weak D call: TRBD2 (6 bases). The V and J ends lost 1 base and 3 bases respectively, with 16 bases between them. Germline V lookup: CDR1 SGHNT, CDR2 YYREEE (reference sequence). This CDR3 is built from 16 residues. CDR3 region: CASSLRVLAPKETQYF. In DNA, the CDR3 is TGTGCCAGCAGCTTGCGGGTACTAGCCCCCAAAGAGACCCAGTACTTC.

This chain uses TRBV3-1 (or the pseudogene TRBV3-2) with TRBJ2-7; D uncertain. Germline assignment: CDR1 LGHDT and CDR2 YNNKEL (reference sequence). The CDR3 length is 16 residues. V was cut by 1 base and J by 0 bases, with 13 bases left in between. CDR3 region: CASSQGVTLSSYEQYF. DNA for the CDR3: TGTGCCAGCAGCCAAGGAGTTACTCTATCCTCCTACGAGCAGTACTTC.

V is TRBV6-2 or TRBV6-3 and J is TRBJ1-2; 7 bases line up with TRBD1. The germline CDR1 and CDR2 sequences are MNHEY and SVGEGT. Losses at the gene ends were 5 bases for V and 0 bases for J; bases not matched to a gene: 6. The CDR3 extends over 15 amino acids. CDR3 residues: CASSRQGLANYGYTF. The CDR3 DNA reads as TGTGCCAGCAGTCGACAGGGCTTAGCTAACTATGGCTACACCTTC.

The V and J genes are TRBV10-3 and TRBJ1-1, with a possible D match to TRBD1 (6 bases). V dropped 6 bases and J dropped 0 bases, with 14 bases sitting between them. Germline V gene lookup returns CDR1 ENHRY and CDR2 SYGVKD. The CDR3 extends over 15 amino acids. CDR3 region: CAIRKTGAMNTEAFF. CDR3 nucleotide sequence: TGTGCCATCAGAAAGACAGGTGCCATGAACACTGAAGCTTTCTTT.

The genes are TRBV19 and TRBJ1-2, with TRBD1 identical over 10 bases. CDR3 length: 16 residues. Germline CDR1 LNHDA, CDR2 SQIVND (reference sequence). With V trimmed by 4 bases and J by 6 bases, 11 bases remained unmatched. CDR3 protein: CASSTLNPDRGHGYTF. In DNA, the CDR3 is TGTGCCAGTAGTACCCTTAACCCTGACAGGGGGCATGGCTACACCTTC. Looking up the rest from reference TRBV19 and TRBJ1-2 gives the full variable domain: DGGITQSPKYLFRKEGQNVTLSCEQNLNHDAMYWYRQDPGQGLRLIYYSQIVNDFQKGDIAEGYSVSREKKESFPLTVTSAQKNPTAFYLCASSTLNPDRGHGYTFGSGTRLTVV.

The CDR3 reads CSVVRSSYNEQFF. DNA of the CDR3: TGCAGCGTTGTGCGGAGCTCCTACAATGAGCAGTTCTTC. The chain carries TRBV29-1 and TRBJ2-1; no firm D call. Germline CDR1 reads SQVTM; CDR2 reads ANQGSEA. Trimming took 4 bases from V and 0 from J, leaving 7 bases between them. The CDR3 is 13 residues long.

This clone was observed many times. J is TRBJ1-1 and V is TRBV19; D gene ambiguous. The CDR3 runs 12 residues. Germline CDR1 LNHDA, CDR2 SQIVND (reference sequence). V was trimmed by 5 bases and J by 10 bases, leaving 14 bases between them. CDR3 region: CASSARTGVAFF. DNA of the CDR3: TGTGCCAGTAGTGCCCGGACTGGGGTAGCTTTCTTT.

This chain links TRBV13 with TRBJ2-1, with 8 bases fitting TRBD2. CDR3 length equals 15 residues. The germline V gene encodes CDR1 PRHDT and CDR2 FYEKMQ (reference sequence). V dropped 5 bases and J dropped 6; count of bases not matched to a gene: 9. CDR3 sequence: CASSPPGLESNEQFF. In DNA, the CDR3 is TGTGCCAGCAGCCCCCCGGGACTAGAGTCCAATGAGCAGTTCTTC.

The chain recombines TRBV5-1 with TRBJ2-3, with 7 bases identical to TRBD1. V gave up 0 bases and J gave up 2 bases; unmatched junction bases: 3. Germline lookup yields CDR1 SGHRS and CDR2 YFSETQ. The CDR3 has 15 amino acids. DNA of the CDR3: TGCGCCAGCAGCTTGGATCAGGGGGACACAGATACGCAGTATTTT. Its translation is CASSLDQGDTDTQYF.

The chain couples TRBV5-1 to TRBJ2-3; the match to TRBD1 covers 7 bases. Germline V CDR1 and CDR2: SGHRS, YFSETQ. The CDR3 length is 15 residues. J was trimmed by 0 bases and V by 7 bases; bases with no gene match: 8. The CDR3 is CASLSGTASTDTQYF. The CDR3 DNA is TGCGCCAGCCTCTCCGGGACAGCTAGCACAGATACGCAGTATTTT.